What follows describes a single TCR beta chain. The sample originates from a study of blood T cell repertoires in COVID-19. About the study: Italy, Spain and the United States were the sources of the convalescent and acute COVID-19 samples. T cells, B-cell-depleted T cells, or PBMCs supplied cDNA or gDNA.

The V gene's germline CDR1 is MGHDK and CDR2 SYGVNS. The CDR3 loop spans 13 amino acids. Trimming took 7 bases from V and 1 from J, leaving 10 bases between them. As handled by the study authors: Estimation of nucleated cell counts relied on the amplification of reference gene primers. This table comes from immunoSEQ multiplex PCR, and its TCRdb copy is limited to in-frame clones, with some not included. V and J calls and clone size are those listed in that table; D and trimming were worked out from the DNA. The table includes 150,000 to 200,000 clones, 82% detected once. The V gene is TRBV25-1, the J gene TRBJ1-1; a weak D match, TRBD1 (5 bases). This receptor was obtained from a woman of 80 years or more with active or convalescent COVID-19. The sample was peripheral blood. The DNA of the CDR3 is TGTGCCAGCAAGACAGTCCAGAACACTGAAGCTTTCTTT. This encodes CASKTVQNTEAFF.